One and the same sample provided the 18 T cell receptor beta chains below, sequenced in a study of T-cell memory formation after mild COVID-19. TCRdb recomputed calls from the 5' RACE reads with MiXCR, one row per CDR3 protein. The sample includes about 14,000 distinct CDR3 sequences, roughly 19% of them seen just once. Input material: PBMCs or a T cell subset sorted from them (not recorded which). All receptors come from an adult woman who had mild COVID-19 (a few samples of this study predate the infection). Cell type and time point are not known.

This clonotype has a count of ten or more. The rearrangement links TRBV7-2 to TRBJ2-1, with a tentative D call TRBD1 (6 bases). The CDR3 is made up of 15 amino acids. Between the trimmed V and J ends, which lost 6 bases and 8 bases, there was a span of 20 bases. Germline loops: CDR1 SGHTA, CDR2 FQGNSA. The CDR3 DNA is TGTGCCAGCAGAGATATCGGGACATTCGGCGATGAGCAGTTCTTC. Its protein product is CASRDIGTFGDEQFF.

This clonotype appeared many times. The chain uses TRBV20-1 and TRBJ2-1; 8 positions agree with TRBD1. Per the germline V gene, CDR1 is DFQATT and CDR2 is SNEGSKA (reference sequence). V lost 2 bases to trimming and J lost 6 bases; unmatched junction nucleotides: 6. The CDR3 runs 14 residues. The CDR3 DNA sequence: TGCAGTGCTAGATATTTAGGACAGGGCAATGAGCAGTTCTTC. Translated: CSARYLGQGNEQFF.

CDR3 bases: TGTGCCAGCAGCGGGGAGAATCAGCCCCAGCATTTT. Its translation: CASSGENQPQHF. The genes are TRBV7-2 and TRBJ1-5; D is ambiguous. This CDR3 region has 12 residues. CDR1 is SGHTA, CDR2 FQGNSA, per germline. Between the trimmed V and J ends, which lost 5 bases and 4 bases, there was a span of 6 bases.

In its sample, this clonotype was seen many times. The chain is built from TRBV18 and TRBJ2-2; D unclear. Germline CDR1 KGHSH, CDR2 LQKENI. The CDR3 loop spans 14 amino acids. Trimming stripped 0 bases from V and 2 bases from J, with 4 bases between. In DNA form, the CDR3 reads TGTGCCAGCTCACCACCTCCTAACACCGGGGAGCTGTTTTTT. It encodes CASSPPPNTGELFF. Combining the CDR3 with reference TRBV18 and TRBJ2-2 gives the whole variable domain NAGVMQNPRHLVRRRGQEARLRCSPMKGHSHVYWYRQLPEEGLKFMVYLQKENIIDESGMPKERFSAEFPKEGPSILRIQQVVRGDSAAYFCASSPPPNTGELFFGEGSRLTVL.

This clonotype has a handful of counts. The DNA of the CDR3 is TGTGCCAGCAGTTTTGAAGGCAGGGGTAGTTCACCCCTCCACTTT. This gives the protein CASSFEGRGSSPLHF. V and J are TRBV12-3 or TRBV12-4 and TRBJ1-6, with D possibly matching TRBD1 (6 bases). The CDR3 contains 15 residues. Deletions cut 3 bases from V and 9 bases from J, with 15 bases between.

This clonotype was seen at least ten times. This sequence joins TRBV9 and TRBJ2-3; D possibly corresponds to TRBD1 (6 bases). Trimming took 4 bases from V and 2 from J, leaving 14 bases between them. Per germline, CDR1 SGDLS and CDR2 YYNGEE. This CDR3 spans 15 amino acids. CDR3 amino acids: CASSTPGTTTDTQYF. As DNA, the CDR3 is TGTGCCAGCAGCACTCCCGGGACAACCACAGATACGCAGTATTTT. Looking up the rest from reference TRBV9 and TRBJ2-3 gives the full variable domain: DSGVTQTPKHLITATGQRVTLRCSPRSGDLSVYWYQQSLDQGLQFLIQYYNGEERAKGNILERFSAQQFPDLHSELNLSSLELGDSALYFCASSTPGTTTDTQYFGPGTRLTVL.

This clonotype showed up many times. The chain combines TRBV4-1 with TRBJ2-3; no clear D gene. V lost 1 base and J lost 3, with 11 bases in between. This CDR3 is built from 15 residues. The germline CDR1 and CDR2 sequences are MGHRA and YSYEKL. DNA for the CDR3: TGCGCCAGCAGCCAAGTGGGGTTAAGGACAGATACGCAGTATTTT. This sequence encodes CASSQVGLRTDTQYF.

This clonotype came up many times. The V gene is TRBV5-1, the J gene TRBJ2-2; unclear D gene. Germline values: CDR1 SGHRS, CDR2 YFSETQ. The CDR3 consists of 13 residues. Trimming shortened V by 3 bases and J by 4 bases, and 7 bases separated the two germline ends. The CDR3 sequence: CASSSRPTGELFF. CDR3 nucleotides: TGCGCCAGCAGCTCGCGCCCCACCGGGGAGCTGTTTTTT.

This clonotype was picked up many times. V and J are TRBV5-4 and TRBJ2-5, with D unclear. Germline CDR1 and CDR2: SGHNT and YYREEE (reference sequence). Trimming left V 4 bases short and J 2 bases short, with 3 bases between. The CDR3 covers 11 residues. The CDR3 nucleotides read TGTGCCAGCAGCATTCAAGAGACCCAGTACTTC. This encodes CASSIQETQYF.

The CDR3 region has the DNA TGTGCCACCAGTGACCGTGGACCGGGACAGTGGGAAGAGACCCAGTACTTC. This sequence encodes CATSDRGPGQWEETQYF. The rearrangement joins TRBV24-1 to TRBJ2-5, with 7 bases lining up with TRBD1. J lost 3 bases, V lost 4 bases, and 13 bases had no gene match. CDR3 size: 17 residues. Germline V gene sequence: CDR1 KGHDR, CDR2 SFDVKD.

The table lists this clonotype with many counts. The chain uses TRBV5-1 and TRBJ1-2; 12 nucleotides line up with TRBD1. The CDR3 is 14 residues long. The ends lost 6 bases at V and 6 bases at J; junction bases unmatched: 6. In germline, CDR1 is SGHRS, CDR2 YFSETQ. Here the CDR3 reads CASTRDRGRDGYTF. DNA for the CDR3: TGCGCCAGCACCCGGGACAGGGGGCGAGATGGCTACACCTTC.

This clonotype was counted ten times or more. V is TRBV5-1 and J is TRBJ1-4; perhaps TRBD1 as D (5 bases). Trimming removed 4 bases from V and 8 bases from J, with 15 bases in between. The CDR3 loop spans 14 amino acids. Germline assignment: CDR1 SGHRS and CDR2 YFSETQ. The CDR3, as DNA: TGCGCCAGCAGCCCCGGGACGGGAGGGGAAAAACTGTTTTTT. Translation gives CASSPGTGGEKLFF.

Many counts were recorded for this clonotype. V usage is TRBV10-3 and J usage is TRBJ2-1, with D tentatively TRBD1 (5 bases). V was clipped by 3 bases and J by 2 bases, with 11 bases between them. The CDR3 runs to 15 residues. Germline loops: CDR1 ENHRY, CDR2 SYGVKD. The CDR3 DNA follows: TGTGCCATCAGTGACGTGACAGTAACCTACAATGAGCAGTTCTTC. Translating it yields CAISDVTVTYNEQFF.

This clonotype was detected ten times or more. The rearrangement joins TRBV29-1 to TRBJ2-1; D is perhaps TRBD1 or TRBD2 (5 bases each). Germline V gives CDR1 SQVTM, CDR2 ANQGSEA. Trimming removed 5 bases at V and 2 bases at J, with 13 bases between. This CDR3 contains 14 residues. The CDR3 region is CSVTAGTAYNEQFF. The DNA of the CDR3 is TGCAGCGTTACCGCCGGGACCGCCTACAATGAGCAGTTCTTC.

This clonotype was observed at least ten times. The chain couples TRBV5-6 to TRBJ2-7; TRBD1 matches at 8 bases. Germline V lookup: CDR1 SGHDT, CDR2 YYEEEE. The CDR3 totals 12 residues. V lost 0 bases, J lost 12 bases, and 5 bases stayed unmatched. Here the CDR3 DNA reads TGTGCCAGCAGCTTGGACCAGGGGGCGTTGTACTTC. It translates to CASSLDQGALYF. The full variable domain, its missing parts supplied by reference TRBV5-6 and TRBJ2-7, is DAGVTQSPTHLIKTRGQQVTLRCSPKSGHDTVSWYQQALGQGPQFIFQYYEEEERQRGNFPDRFSGHQFPNYSSELNVNALLLGDSALYLCASSLDQGALYFGPGTRLTVT.

V and J are TRBV12-3 or TRBV12-4 and TRBJ1-1; a possible D gene is TRBD1 (6 bases). The CDR3 is made up of 13 amino acids. The ends were cut back, 7 bases at V and 4 bases at J, with 13 bases in the middle. The CDR3 region has the DNA TGTGCCAGCACCTGGGACATAGGCACTGAAGCTTTCTTT. This encodes CASTWDIGTEAFF.

The sample holds many counts of this clonotype. The DNA for the CDR3 is TGCGCCAGCAGCCTCACCCTGGGACAGGTCTACGAGCAGTACTTC. It is translated as CASSLTLGQVYEQYF. The chain employs TRBV5-1 and TRBJ2-7; TRBD1 aligns across 8 bases. V shed 4 bases, J shed 3 bases, and the junction held 9 bases outside the gene matches. This CDR3 spans 15 amino acids. CDR1 SGHRS and CDR2 YFSETQ come from the germline V gene.

This clonotype has ten or more counts. V usage is TRBV5-4 and J usage is TRBJ2-7, with D possibly matching TRBD2 (6 bases). There are 13 residues in the CDR3. Germline V lookup: CDR1 SGHNT, CDR2 YYREEE (reference sequence). The V end was cut by 4 bases, the J end by 2 bases, with 10 bases between. CDR3 in DNA: TGTGCCAGCAGCCGGGGCGGGGCCTACGAGCAGTACTTC. As protein: CASSRGGAYEQYF.